This T cell receptor (beta chain) was found in a study of blood T cell repertoires in COVID-19. The overall study: T cells, B-cell-depleted T cells, or PBMCs provided the cDNA or gDNA that served as material.

Germline CDR1 is MDHEN and CDR2 is SYDVKM. CDR3 length: 14 amino acids. Trimming removed 6 bases at V and 0 bases at J, with 10 bases between. Only a few counts were recorded for this clone. The method was immunoSEQ multiplex PCR; TCRdb's version includes in-frame clones alone and lacks a portion of them. Of under 95,000 clones in the sample, roughly nine tenths were seen once. Sequenced input: peripheral blood. The source is a man aged 45 to 65 with COVID-19, enrolled during active disease. The gene calls are TRBV28 and TRBJ2-3; D perhaps matches TRBD1 (6 bases). The CDR3: CASSHGQSTDTQYF. DNA of the CDR3: TGTGCCAGCAGCCATGGACAGAGCACAGATACGCAGTATTTT. Combining the CDR3 with reference TRBV28 and TRBJ2-3 gives the whole variable domain DVKVTQSSRYLVKRTGEKVFLECVQDMDHENMFWYRQDPGLGLRLIYFSYDVKMKEKGDIPEGYSVSREKKERFSLILESASTNQTSMYLCASSHGQSTDTQYFGPGTRLTVL.